The source of this T cell receptor beta chain is a study of identical twins. Study-wide findings and caveats: For zero-insertion analyses, partial confounding could come from invariant MAIT and iNKT cells. Conclusions were based on cross-sectional statistical analysis, without following the same donors.

Template switching added a universal primer binding site, and final cDNA carried unique molecular identifiers. Each CDR3 protein gets one entry after TCRdb re-called the 5' RACE reads with MiXCR. Of a few hundred thousand distinct CDR3 sequences listed, under 9.5% are singletons. The CDR3 sequence is 12 residues long. CDR1 SGHKS and CDR2 YYEKEE come from the germline V gene (reference sequence). With V trimmed by 7 bases and J by 3 bases, 4 bases remained unmatched. Of note for this clonotype: Its antigen is as yet unknown.

These data were likewise used in another study, on yellow fever vaccine responses in identical twins.

This clonotype was obtained from a woman aged 18-30 years in good health. The sequencing input was memory (CD45RO+) T cells sorted from blood. V usage is TRBV5-5 and J usage is TRBJ2-7, with TRBD1 matching 7 bases. The CDR3 DNA is TGTGCCAGCCGGGACAGCTACTACGAGCAGTACTTC. This sequence encodes CASRDSYYEQYF.